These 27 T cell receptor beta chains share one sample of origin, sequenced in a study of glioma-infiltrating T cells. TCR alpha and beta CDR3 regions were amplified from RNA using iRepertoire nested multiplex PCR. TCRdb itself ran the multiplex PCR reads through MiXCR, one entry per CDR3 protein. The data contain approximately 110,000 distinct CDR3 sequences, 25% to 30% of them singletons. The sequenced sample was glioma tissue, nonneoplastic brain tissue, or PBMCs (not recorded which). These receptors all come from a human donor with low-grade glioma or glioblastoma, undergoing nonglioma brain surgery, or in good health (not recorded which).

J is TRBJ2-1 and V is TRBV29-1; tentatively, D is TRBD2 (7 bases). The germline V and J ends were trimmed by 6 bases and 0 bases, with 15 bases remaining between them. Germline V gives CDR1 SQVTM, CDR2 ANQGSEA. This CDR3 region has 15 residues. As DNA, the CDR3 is TGCAGCGTCTCCAAGGGGGGGAGCTCCTACAATGAGCAGTTCTTC. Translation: CSVSKGGSSYNEQFF.

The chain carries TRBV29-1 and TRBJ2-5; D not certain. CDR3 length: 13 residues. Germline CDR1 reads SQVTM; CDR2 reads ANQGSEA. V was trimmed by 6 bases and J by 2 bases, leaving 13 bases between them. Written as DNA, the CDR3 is TGCAGCGTGAAACCGGCAGCACAAGAGACCCAGTACTTC. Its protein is CSVKPAAQETQYF.

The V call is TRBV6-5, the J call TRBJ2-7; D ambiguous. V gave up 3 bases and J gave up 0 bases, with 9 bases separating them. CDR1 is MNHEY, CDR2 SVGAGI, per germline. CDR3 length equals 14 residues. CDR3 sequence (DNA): TGTGCCAGCAGTTATGTCCGGACCTCCTACGAGCAGTACTTC. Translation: CASSYVRTSYEQYF.

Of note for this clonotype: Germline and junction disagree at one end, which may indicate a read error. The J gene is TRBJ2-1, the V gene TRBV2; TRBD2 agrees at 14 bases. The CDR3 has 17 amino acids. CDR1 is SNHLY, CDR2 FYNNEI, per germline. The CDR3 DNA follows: TGTGCCAGCAGTGAGCCTACGGGACTAGCGGGAGTCCATGAGCTGTTCTTC. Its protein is CASSEPTGLAGVHELFF.

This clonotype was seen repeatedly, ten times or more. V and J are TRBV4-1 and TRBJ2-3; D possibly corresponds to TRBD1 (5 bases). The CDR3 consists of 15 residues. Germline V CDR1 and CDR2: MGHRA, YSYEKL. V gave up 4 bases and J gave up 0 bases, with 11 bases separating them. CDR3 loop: CASSREDRSTDTQYF. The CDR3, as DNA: TGCGCCAGCAGCCGAGAAGACAGAAGCACAGATACGCAGTATTTT.

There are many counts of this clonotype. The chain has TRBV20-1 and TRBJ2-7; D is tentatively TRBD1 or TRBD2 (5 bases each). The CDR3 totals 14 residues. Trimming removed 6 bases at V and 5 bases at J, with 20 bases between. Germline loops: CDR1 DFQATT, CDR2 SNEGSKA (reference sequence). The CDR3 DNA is TGCAGTGCACCTCGAGGGCAGGGAGTCGACGAGCAGTACTTC. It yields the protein CSAPRGQGVDEQYF.

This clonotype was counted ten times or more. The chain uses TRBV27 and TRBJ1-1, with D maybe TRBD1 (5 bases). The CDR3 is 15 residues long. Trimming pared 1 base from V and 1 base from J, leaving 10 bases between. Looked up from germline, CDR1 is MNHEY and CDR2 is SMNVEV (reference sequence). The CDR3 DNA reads TGTGCCAGCAGTTTATTCGGGGGGACGAACACTGAAGCTTTCTTT. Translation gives CASSLFGGTNTEAFF.

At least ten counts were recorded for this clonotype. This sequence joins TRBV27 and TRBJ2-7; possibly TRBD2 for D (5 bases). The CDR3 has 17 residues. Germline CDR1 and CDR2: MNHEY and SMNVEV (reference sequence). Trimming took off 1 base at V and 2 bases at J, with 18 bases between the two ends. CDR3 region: CASSLFPRTPYTYEQYF. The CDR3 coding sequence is TGTGCCAGCAGTTTATTCCCTCGGACTCCCTATACCTACGAGCAGTACTTC.

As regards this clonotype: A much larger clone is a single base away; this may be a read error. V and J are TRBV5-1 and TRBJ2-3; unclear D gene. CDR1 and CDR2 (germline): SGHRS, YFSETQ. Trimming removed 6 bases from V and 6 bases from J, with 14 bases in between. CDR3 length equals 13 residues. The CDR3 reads CASTSNRFDTQYF. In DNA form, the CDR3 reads TGCGCCAGCACCTCTAACCGGTTCGATACGCAGTATTTT. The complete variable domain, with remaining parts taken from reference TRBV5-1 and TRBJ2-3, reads KAGVTQTPRYLIKTRGQQVTLSCSPISGHRSVSWYQQTPGQGLQFLFEYFSETQRNKGNFPGRFSGRQFSNSRSEMNVSTLELGDSALYLCASTSNRFDTQYFGPGTRLTVL.

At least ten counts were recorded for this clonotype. The CDR3 coding sequence is TGCAGTGCTCTGCGGCAGACCTACGAGCAGTACTTC. Its translation: CSALRQTYEQYF. The chain combines TRBV20-1 with TRBJ2-7, with D hard to call. Trimming took 5 bases from V and 2 from J, leaving 10 bases between them. CDR3 length: 12 amino acids. Germline values: CDR1 DFQATT, CDR2 SNEGSKA (reference sequence).

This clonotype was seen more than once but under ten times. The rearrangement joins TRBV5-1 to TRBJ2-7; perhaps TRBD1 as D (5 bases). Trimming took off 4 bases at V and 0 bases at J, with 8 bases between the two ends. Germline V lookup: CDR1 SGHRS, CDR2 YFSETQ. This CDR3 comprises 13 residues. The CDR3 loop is CASSLQVSYEQYF. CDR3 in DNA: TGCGCCAGCAGCCTACAGGTCTCCTACGAGCAGTACTTC.

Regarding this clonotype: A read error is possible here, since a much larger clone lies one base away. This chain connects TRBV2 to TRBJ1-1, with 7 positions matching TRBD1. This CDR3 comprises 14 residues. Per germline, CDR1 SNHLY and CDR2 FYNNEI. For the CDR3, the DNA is TGTGCCAGCATTTACAGGGGAATGAGCACTGAGGCTTTCTTT. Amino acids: CASIYRGMSTEAFF.

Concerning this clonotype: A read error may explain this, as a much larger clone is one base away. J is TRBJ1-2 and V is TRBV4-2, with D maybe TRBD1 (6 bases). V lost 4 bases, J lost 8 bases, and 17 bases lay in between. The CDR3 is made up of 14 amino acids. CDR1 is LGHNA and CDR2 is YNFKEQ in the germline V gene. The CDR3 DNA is TGTGCCAGCAGCCTGTCGTACAGGGCGGACGGCTACACCTTC. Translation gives CASSLSYRADGYTF.

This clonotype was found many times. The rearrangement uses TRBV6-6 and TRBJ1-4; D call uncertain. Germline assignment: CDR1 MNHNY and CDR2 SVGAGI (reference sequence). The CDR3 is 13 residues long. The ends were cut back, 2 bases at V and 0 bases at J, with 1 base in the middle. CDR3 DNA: TGTGCCAGCAGTTACCCAACTAATGAAAAACTGTTTTTT. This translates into CASSYPTNEKLFF.

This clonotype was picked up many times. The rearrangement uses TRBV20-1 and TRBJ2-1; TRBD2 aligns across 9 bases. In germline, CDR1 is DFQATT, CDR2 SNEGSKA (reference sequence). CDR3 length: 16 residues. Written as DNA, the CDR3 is TGCAGCCGAGCGGGGGGAGTAGCGTTTAACAACAATGAGCAGTTCTTC. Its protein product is CSRAGGVAFNNNEQFF.

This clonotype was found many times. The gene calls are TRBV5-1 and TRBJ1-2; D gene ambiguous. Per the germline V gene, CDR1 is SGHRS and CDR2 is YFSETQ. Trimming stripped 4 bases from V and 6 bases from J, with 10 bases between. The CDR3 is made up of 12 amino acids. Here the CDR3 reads CASSPTQDGYTF. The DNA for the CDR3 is TGCGCCAGCAGCCCCACCCAGGATGGCTACACCTTC.

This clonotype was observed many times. The CDR3 DNA reads as TGTGCCAGCTCACCACCGACAGTCATGAACACTGAAGCTTTCTTT. Residues: CASSPPTVMNTEAFF. The gene calls are TRBV18 and TRBJ1-1, with a tentative D call TRBD1 (5 bases). The CDR3 loop spans 15 amino acids. Trimming removed 0 bases from V and 0 bases from J, with 8 bases in between. Looked up from germline, CDR1 is KGHSH and CDR2 is LQKENI.

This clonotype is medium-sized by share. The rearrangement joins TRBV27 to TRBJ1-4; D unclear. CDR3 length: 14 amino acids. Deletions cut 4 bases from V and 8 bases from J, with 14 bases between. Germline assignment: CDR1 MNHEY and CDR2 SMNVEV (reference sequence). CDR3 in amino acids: CASSWRLGTEKLFF. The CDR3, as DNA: TGTGCCAGCAGTTGGAGGTTGGGAACAGAAAAACTGTTTTTT.

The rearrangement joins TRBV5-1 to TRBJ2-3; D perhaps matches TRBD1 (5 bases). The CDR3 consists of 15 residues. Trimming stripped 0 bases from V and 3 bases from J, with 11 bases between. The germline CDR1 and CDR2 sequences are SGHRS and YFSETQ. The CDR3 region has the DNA TGCGCCAGCAGCTTGGGGGGCGGATGGACAGATACGCAGTATTTT. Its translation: CASSLGGGWTDTQYF.

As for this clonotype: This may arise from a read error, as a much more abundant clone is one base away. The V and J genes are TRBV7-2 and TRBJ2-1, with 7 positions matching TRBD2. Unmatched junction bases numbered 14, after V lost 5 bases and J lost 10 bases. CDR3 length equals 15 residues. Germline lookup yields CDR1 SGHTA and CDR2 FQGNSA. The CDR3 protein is CASSAPSGFSYEQFF. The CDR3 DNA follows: TGTGCCAGCAGCGCCCCTAGCGGATTCTCCTACGAGCAGTTCTTC.

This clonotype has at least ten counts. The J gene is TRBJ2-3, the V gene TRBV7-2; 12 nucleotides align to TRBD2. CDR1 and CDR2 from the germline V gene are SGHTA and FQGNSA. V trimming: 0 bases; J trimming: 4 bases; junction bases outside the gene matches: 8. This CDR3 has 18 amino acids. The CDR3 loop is CASSLAPRLAGGPDTQYF. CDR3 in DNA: TGTGCCAGCAGCTTAGCCCCCCGGCTAGCGGGAGGGCCAGATACGCAGTATTTT.

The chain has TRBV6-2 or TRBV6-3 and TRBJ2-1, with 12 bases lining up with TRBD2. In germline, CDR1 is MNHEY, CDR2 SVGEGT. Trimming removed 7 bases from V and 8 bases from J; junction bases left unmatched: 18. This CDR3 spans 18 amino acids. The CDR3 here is CASITGLAGGPISHEQFF. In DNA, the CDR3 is TGTGCCAGCATCACGGGGCTAGCGGGAGGGCCAATTAGTCATGAGCAGTTCTTC.

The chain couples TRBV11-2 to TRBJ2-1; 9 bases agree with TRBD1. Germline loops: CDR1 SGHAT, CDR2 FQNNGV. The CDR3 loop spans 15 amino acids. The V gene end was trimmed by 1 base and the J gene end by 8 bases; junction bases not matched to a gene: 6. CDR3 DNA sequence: TGTGCCAGCAGCTTAGGTGGGACAGGGAAGGATGAGCAGTTCTTC. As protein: CASSLGGTGKDEQFF.

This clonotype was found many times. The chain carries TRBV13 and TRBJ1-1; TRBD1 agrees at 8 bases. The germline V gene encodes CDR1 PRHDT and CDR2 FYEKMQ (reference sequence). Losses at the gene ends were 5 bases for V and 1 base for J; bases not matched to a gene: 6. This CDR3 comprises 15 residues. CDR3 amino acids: CASSPRDRQNTEAFF. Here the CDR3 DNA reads TGTGCCAGCAGCCCCAGGGACAGGCAGAACACTGAAGCTTTCTTT.

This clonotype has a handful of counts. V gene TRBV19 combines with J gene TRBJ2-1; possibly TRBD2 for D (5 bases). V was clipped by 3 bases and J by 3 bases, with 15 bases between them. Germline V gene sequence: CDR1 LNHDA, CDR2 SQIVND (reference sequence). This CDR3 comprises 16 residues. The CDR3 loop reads CASSMATIGLYNEQFF. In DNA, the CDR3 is TGTGCCAGTAGTATGGCGACCATAGGACTCTACAATGAGCAGTTCTTC. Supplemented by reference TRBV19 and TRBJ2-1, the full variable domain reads DGGITQSPKYLFRKEGQNVTLSCEQNLNHDAMYWYRQDPGQGLRLIYYSQIVNDFQKGDIAEGYSVSREKKESFPLTVTSAQKNPTAFYLCASSMATIGLYNEQFFGPGTRLTVL.

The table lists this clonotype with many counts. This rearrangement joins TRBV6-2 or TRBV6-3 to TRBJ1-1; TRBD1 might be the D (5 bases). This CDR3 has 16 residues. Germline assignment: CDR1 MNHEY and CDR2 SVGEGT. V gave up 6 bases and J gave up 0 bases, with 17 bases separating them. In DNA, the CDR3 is TGTGCCAGCAGAACCAGGGTTACGGCTTTGAACACTGAAGCTTTCTTT. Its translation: CASRTRVTALNTEAFF.

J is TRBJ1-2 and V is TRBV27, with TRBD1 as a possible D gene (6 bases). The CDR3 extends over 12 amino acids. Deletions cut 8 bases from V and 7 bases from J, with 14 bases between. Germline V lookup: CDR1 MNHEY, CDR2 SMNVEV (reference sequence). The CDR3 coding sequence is TGTGCCAGCGCACGTAGGGGGTGTGGCTACACCTTC. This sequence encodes CASARRGCGYTF.